The present entry profiles one T cell receptor (beta chain) with its context. The CDR3 covers 13 residues. Trimming took 3 bases from V and 5 from J, leaving 7 bases between them. Per the germline V gene, CDR1 is MNHNS and CDR2 is SASEGT. The sample belongs to a study of blood T cell repertoires in COVID-19. For the study at large: Collection of acute and convalescent COVID-19 samples took place in the United States, Italy and Spain. From T cells, B-cell-depleted T cells, or PBMCs came the material, which was cDNA or gDNA.

In the original processing: Amplification of reference gene primers provided the estimated nucleated cell counts. Profiled with immunoSEQ multiplex PCR; TCRdb holds only in-frame clones, not every one. That table supplies the V and J calls and clone size; D and trimming were determined from the DNA. The repertoire consists of about 42,000 clones, with about 70% occurring once and the leading ten covering 7.5% to 10%. The sequenced sample consisted of peripheral blood. The rearrangement uses TRBV6-1 and TRBJ1-4, with D perhaps matching TRBD1 (5 bases). This clonotype originated in a man aged 65 to 79 with active or convalescent COVID-19. Here the CDR3 DNA reads TGTGCCAGCAGTGATCGGGGGAATGAAAAACTGTTTTTT. Amino acid sequence: CASSDRGNEKLFF.